This TCR beta chain originates from a study of T cells after yellow fever vaccination. Overall study: The SMART-Seq v4 Ultra Low Input method served to prepare the low-cell-number fractions.

From germline, CDR1 is SQVTM and CDR2 ANQGSEA. V was cut by 5 bases and J by 4 bases, with 11 bases left in between. The CDR3 covers 12 residues. This clonotype was counted a few times. Its target is not known. TCRdb recomputed calls from the 5' RACE reads with MiXCR, one row per CDR3 protein. The table shows approximately 550,000 distinct CDR3 sequences, with around 21% occurring only once. Findings and limits, study-wide: Repertoires sorted by FACS could include abundant clonotypes that are contaminants from the bulk population. A small proportion of clonotypes was detected in both the CD4 and CD8 compartments.

Here the sequenced sample was PBMCs, taken 15 days after the yellow fever booster vaccination. The receptor's source is a man aged 25 to 45 who received the YFV17D yellow fever vaccine. The chain employs TRBV29-1 and TRBJ1-2; D perhaps matches TRBD1 (5 bases). This CDR3 reads CSVRDLGYGYTF. The CDR3 DNA reads TGCAGCGTTCGGGACCTAGGCTATGGCTACACCTTC.